Below are 24 T cell receptor beta chains sequenced from a single sample in a study of cytomegalovirus exposure and HLA in healthy donors. Sequencing was performed with immunoSEQ multiplex PCR; in TCRdb, only in-frame clones are kept and a portion is missing. Of over 150,000 clones in the sample, around 88% are singletons; the top ten hold about 22%. Source material: PBMCs. The receptors come from a man aged 18 to 29 in good health and CMV-seropositive.

This rearrangement joins TRBV7-2 to TRBJ1-2, with 7 bases matching TRBD1. The germline V gene encodes CDR1 SGHTA and CDR2 FQGNSA. The CDR3 is made up of 15 amino acids. V gave up 4 bases and J gave up 4 bases; unmatched junction bases: 9. The CDR3 DNA reads TGTGCCAGCAGCTCGTTCGGACAGGATTCCTATGGCTACACCTTC. This translates into CASSSFGQDSYGYTF.

The chain carries TRBV7-6 and TRBJ1-2; no definite D call. CDR1 is SGHVS and CDR2 is FNYEAQ in the germline V gene. The V end was cut by 5 bases, the J end by 4 bases, with 11 bases between. This CDR3 comprises 13 residues. The CDR3 DNA follows: TGTGCCAGCAGCGCCGGGGTTGGCTATGGCTACACCTTC. This gives the protein CASSAGVGYGYTF.

This rearrangement joins TRBV15 to TRBJ2-7, with D possibly being TRBD1 (6 bases). Between the trimmed V and J ends, which lost 5 bases and 3 bases, there was a span of 17 bases. Germline V gives CDR1 LNHNV, CDR2 YYDKDF (reference sequence). The CDR3 length is 15 residues. CDR3 coding DNA: TGTGCCACCAGCCTTACACTTACAGGGTTCTACGAGCAGTACTTC. Amino acid sequence: CATSLTLTGFYEQYF.

This clone was recorded once. The gene calls are TRBV15 and TRBJ1-5; TRBD1 aligns across 12 bases. The junction had 3 bases not matched to a gene; V was cut back by 0 bases and J by 6 bases. The CDR3 spans 16 residues. CDR1 LNHNV and CDR2 YYDKDF come from the germline V gene (reference sequence). The CDR3 sequence is CATSREGTGGGQPQHF. CDR3 nucleotide sequence: TGTGCCACCAGCAGAGAGGGGACAGGGGGCGGTCAGCCCCAGCATTTT.

The chain uses TRBV9 and TRBJ2-3; 12 bases line up with TRBD2. In germline, CDR1 is SGDLS, CDR2 YYNGEE. The CDR3 has 17 residues. J was trimmed by 1 base and V by 4 bases; bases with no gene match: 7. CDR3 coding DNA: TGTGCCAGCAGCTCACCTCGGACTAGCGGGGGCACAGATACGCAGTATTTT. This sequence encodes CASSSPRTSGGTDTQYF.

This sequence joins TRBV7-7 and TRBJ1-4, with TRBD1 matching over 8 bases. The V gene end was trimmed by 5 bases and the J gene end by 8 bases; junction bases not matched to a gene: 4. The germline gives CDR1 SSHAT, CDR2 FNYEAQ (reference sequence). The CDR3 has 13 residues. The CDR3 here is CASSIRQGEKLFF. In DNA, the CDR3 is TGTGCCAGCAGCATTAGACAGGGGGAAAAACTGTTTTTT.

The chain is built from TRBV6-5 and TRBJ1-2; TRBD1 matches 7 bases. The junction had 8 bases not matched to a gene; V was cut back by 2 bases and J by 8 bases. The germline V gene has CDR1 MNHEY and CDR2 SVGAGI. This CDR3 comprises 14 residues. In DNA, the CDR3 is TGTGCCAGCAGTTACCAGCCCAGGGGGGAAGGCTACACCTTC. Translated, it gives CASSYQPRGEGYTF.

The chain recombines TRBV6-6 with TRBJ2-3; the match to TRBD2 covers 11 bases. Germline CDR1 is MNHNY and CDR2 is SVGAGI (reference sequence). The V gene end was trimmed by 6 bases and the J gene end by 6 bases; junction bases not matched to a gene: 8. CDR3 length equals 15 residues. CDR3 region: CASSFGIAGGDTQYF. CDR3 DNA: TGTGCCAGCAGCTTCGGGATAGCGGGAGGGGATACGCAGTATTTT.

The chain couples TRBV6-5 to TRBJ2-7; 11 bases are a match to TRBD1. J lost 4 bases, V lost 6 bases, and 5 bases had no gene match. CDR1 and CDR2 (germline): MNHEY, SVGAGI. The CDR3 is made up of 14 amino acids. This CDR3 is CASSRDRGSYEQYF. The CDR3 DNA sequence: TGTGCCAGCAGCCGGGACAGGGGGTCATACGAGCAGTACTTC.

The CDR3 coding sequence is TGCAGCGTGCTGACAGGGGCTGCAGATACGCAGTATTTT. Protein sequence: CSVLTGAADTQYF. J is TRBJ2-3 and V is TRBV29-1; 8 bases are a match to TRBD1. Germline V gene data show CDR1 as SQVTM and CDR2 as ANQGSEA. This CDR3 is 13 amino acids long. V was clipped by 6 bases and J by 4 bases; unmatched bases: 6.

The rearrangement uses TRBV7-9 and TRBJ1-1; TRBD1 might be the D (6 bases). Trimming shortened V by 5 bases and J by 5 bases, and 18 bases separated the two germline ends. Germline V gives CDR1 SEHNR, CDR2 FQNEAQ (reference sequence). The CDR3 is made up of 15 amino acids. The CDR3 loop reads CASSPGQQSGTEAFF. CDR3 nucleotides: TGTGCCAGCAGCCCAGGACAGCAATCGGGGACTGAAGCTTTCTTT.

CDR3 sequence: CASSYSRGGLRGYTF. The CDR3 DNA sequence: TGTGCCAGCAGTTACTCGAGGGGGGGGTTGCGCGGCTACACCTTC. The rearrangement links TRBV6-5 to TRBJ1-2; perhaps TRBD1 as D (6 bases). Trimming removed 0 bases from V and 8 bases from J, with 16 bases in between. Germline V CDR1 and CDR2: MNHEY, SVGAGI. This CDR3 is built from 15 residues.

CDR3: CASSLGLGLADEQFF. CDR3 DNA sequence: TGTGCCAGCAGCTTAGGGTTAGGTCTAGCGGACGAGCAGTTCTTC. The J gene is TRBJ2-1, the V gene TRBV11-2; 7 bases map to TRBD2. The trim removed 1 base at V and 10 bases at J, leaving 10 bases unmatched. The V gene's germline CDR1 is SGHAT and CDR2 FQNNGV. The CDR3 contains 15 residues.

The rearrangement joins TRBV6-5 to TRBJ2-5, with TRBD2 as a possible D gene (6 bases). Germline V gene data show CDR1 as MNHEY and CDR2 as SVGAGI. The CDR3 consists of 14 residues. V was shortened by 6 bases and J by 2 bases, with 13 bases between the two germline ends. CDR3 DNA sequence: TGTGCCAGCAGAGAAGCTAGCGCTCAAGAGACCCAGTACTTC. It codes for CASREASAQETQYF.

V usage is TRBV5-1 and J usage is TRBJ2-3; 7 bases fit TRBD2. The V and J ends lost 4 bases and 0 bases, in that order; junction bases with no gene match: 14. Germline V gives CDR1 SGHRS, CDR2 YFSETQ. The CDR3 is 18 amino acids. CDR3 nucleotide sequence: TGCGCCAGCAGCCCTTCTGTGGGAGGGCCTTTTAGCACAGATACGCAGTATTTT. Protein sequence: CASSPSVGGPFSTDTQYF. The whole variable domain, remainder taken from reference TRBV5-1 and TRBJ2-3, is KAGVTQTPRYLIKTRGQQVTLSCSPISGHRSVSWYQQTPGQGLQFLFEYFSETQRNKGNFPGRFSGRQFSNSRSEMNVSTLELGDSALYLCASSPSVGGPFSTDTQYFGPGTRLTVL.

This chain connects TRBV27 to TRBJ1-2, with D unclear. The V end lost 0 bases, the J end lost 4 bases, and 6 bases lay between the germline ends. The CDR3 spans 13 residues. Per the germline V gene, CDR1 is MNHEY and CDR2 is SMNVEV (reference sequence). CDR3: CASSLSGGYGYTF. DNA for the CDR3: TGTGCCAGCAGTTTATCCGGCGGCTATGGCTACACCTTC.

This clone was detected once. The chain is built from TRBV15 and TRBJ2-7, with 7 bases lining up with TRBD2. This CDR3 is built from 15 residues. Germline CDR1 LNHNV, CDR2 YYDKDF (reference sequence). With 0 bases clipped from V and 0 bases from J, the junction kept 2 bases outside the gene matches. CDR3 DNA: TGTGCCACCAGCAGAGAAGGGACTATCTCCTACGAGCAGTACTTC. This gives the protein CATSREGTISYEQYF.

The chain employs TRBV27 and TRBJ2-1, with 7 nucleotides matching TRBD1. Germline-derived CDR1 and CDR2 are MNHEY and SMNVEV (reference sequence). V shed 6 bases, J shed 5 bases, and the junction held 4 bases outside the gene matches. CDR3 size: 13 residues. CDR3 coding DNA: TGTGCCAGCAGCAGGGGGTTACACAATGAGCAGTTCTTC. Translating it yields CASSRGLHNEQFF.

V usage is TRBV6-1 and J usage is TRBJ1-2; no clear D gene. V dropped 1 base and J dropped 0 bases, with 12 bases sitting between them. The CDR3 covers 16 residues. Germline values: CDR1 MNHNS, CDR2 SASEGT. In DNA, the CDR3 is TGTGCCAGCAGTGAAGGGAGTGGAGGAGCTAACTATGGCTACACCTTC. Amino acids: CASSEGSGGANYGYTF.

This chain links TRBV7-6 with TRBJ1-1; D ambiguous. Germline V CDR1 and CDR2: SGHVS, FNYEAQ. V dropped 0 bases and J dropped 4 bases, with 9 bases sitting between them. There are 14 residues in the CDR3. Here the CDR3 DNA reads TGTGCCAGCAGCTTAGCGGGAGGCACCACTGAAGCTTTCTTT. Residues: CASSLAGGTTEAFF.

The chain recombines TRBV5-4 with TRBJ2-5, with D uncertain. This CDR3 contains 13 residues. Looked up from germline, CDR1 is SGHNT and CDR2 is YYREEE (reference sequence). Trimming cost V 0 bases and J 5 bases, with 8 bases left between them. The CDR3 DNA reads as TGTGCCAGCAGCTTGGAACCCGGGGAGACCCAGTACTTC. This encodes CASSLEPGETQYF.

The chain joins TRBV27 to TRBJ2-1; TRBD1 might be the D (6 bases). Germline CDR1 is MNHEY and CDR2 is SMNVEV (reference sequence). With 8 bases removed from V and 2 bases from J, the gap between germline ends came to 19 bases. The CDR3 consists of 16 residues. CDR3 nucleotide sequence: TGTGCCAGCGGGAGAACAGGGCGGAACACCTACAATGAGCAGTTCTTC. Its translation is CASGRTGRNTYNEQFF.

V usage is TRBV7-2 and J usage is TRBJ1-4; a weak D match, TRBD1 (6 bases). From germline, CDR1 is SGHTA and CDR2 FQGNSA. V was cut by 5 bases and J by 7 bases, with 17 bases left in between. The CDR3 has 15 residues. The CDR3 protein is CASSPYGQGSEKLFF. In DNA form, the CDR3 reads TGTGCCAGCAGCCCCTACGGGCAGGGGAGTGAAAAACTGTTTTTT.

This clone was counted a single time. The J gene is TRBJ2-7, the V gene TRBV10-3; tentative D call: TRBD2 (6 bases). CDR3 length equals 13 residues. The ends were cut back, 5 bases at V and 1 base at J, with 9 bases in the middle. Germline V gene lookup returns CDR1 ENHRY and CDR2 SYGVKD. The CDR3 reads CAISLAGSYEQYF. In DNA, the CDR3 is TGTGCCATCAGTCTGGCGGGATCCTACGAGCAGTACTTC.